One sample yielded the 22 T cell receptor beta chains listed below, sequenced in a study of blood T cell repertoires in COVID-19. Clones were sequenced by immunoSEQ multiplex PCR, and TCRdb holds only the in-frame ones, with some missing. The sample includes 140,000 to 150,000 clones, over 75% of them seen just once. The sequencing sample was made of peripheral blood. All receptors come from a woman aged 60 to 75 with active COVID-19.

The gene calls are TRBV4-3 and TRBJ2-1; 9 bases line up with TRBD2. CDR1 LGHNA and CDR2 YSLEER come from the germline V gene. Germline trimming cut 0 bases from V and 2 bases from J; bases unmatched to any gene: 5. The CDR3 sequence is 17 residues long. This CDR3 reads CASSQDRAGGPYNEQFF. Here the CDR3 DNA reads TGCGCCAGCAGCCAAGATCGGGCGGGAGGGCCCTACAATGAGCAGTTCTTC.

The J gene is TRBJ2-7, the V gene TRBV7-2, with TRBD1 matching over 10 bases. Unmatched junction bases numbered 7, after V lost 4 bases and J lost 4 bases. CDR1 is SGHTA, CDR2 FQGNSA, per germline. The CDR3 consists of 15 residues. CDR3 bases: TGTGCCAGCAGCTCCTCCCGGGACAGGGGATACGAGCAGTACTTC. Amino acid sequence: CASSSSRDRGYEQYF. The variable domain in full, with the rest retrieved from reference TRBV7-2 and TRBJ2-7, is GAGVSQSPSNKVTEKGKDVELRCDPISGHTALYWYRQSLGQGLEFLIYFQGNSAPDKSGLPSDRFSAERTGGSVSTLTIQRTQQEDSAVYLCASSSSRDRGYEQYFGPGTRLTVT.

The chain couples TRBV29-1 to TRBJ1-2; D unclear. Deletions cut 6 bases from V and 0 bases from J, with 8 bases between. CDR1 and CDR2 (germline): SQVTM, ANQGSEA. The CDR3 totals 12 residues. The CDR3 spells CSVAQANYGYTF. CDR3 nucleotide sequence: TGCAGCGTGGCCCAGGCTAACTATGGCTACACCTTC.

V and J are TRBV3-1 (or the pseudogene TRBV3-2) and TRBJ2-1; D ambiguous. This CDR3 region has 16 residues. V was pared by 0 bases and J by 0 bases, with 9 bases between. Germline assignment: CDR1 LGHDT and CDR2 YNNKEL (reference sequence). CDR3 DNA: TGTGCCAGCAGCCAAGAGTTAGCCGTCTCCTACAATGAGCAGTTCTTC. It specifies CASSQELAVSYNEQFF.

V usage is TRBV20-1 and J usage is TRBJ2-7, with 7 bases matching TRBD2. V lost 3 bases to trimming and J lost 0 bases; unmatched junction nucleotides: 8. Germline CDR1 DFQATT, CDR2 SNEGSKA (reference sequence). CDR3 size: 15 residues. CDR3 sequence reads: CSASSQRGRSYEQYF. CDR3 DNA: TGCAGTGCTAGTAGTCAGCGGGGTCGCTCCTACGAGCAGTACTTC.

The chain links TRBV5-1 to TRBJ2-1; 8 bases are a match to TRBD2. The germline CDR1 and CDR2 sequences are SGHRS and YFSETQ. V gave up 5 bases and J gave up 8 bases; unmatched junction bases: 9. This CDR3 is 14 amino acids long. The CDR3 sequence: CASSPGTSLYEQFF. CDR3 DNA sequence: TGCGCCAGCAGTCCCGGGACTAGTCTCTATGAGCAGTTCTTC.

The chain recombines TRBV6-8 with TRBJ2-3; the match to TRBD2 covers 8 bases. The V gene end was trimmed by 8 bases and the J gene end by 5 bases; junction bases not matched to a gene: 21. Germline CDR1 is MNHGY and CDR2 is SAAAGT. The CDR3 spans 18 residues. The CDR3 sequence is CASLQREKEGTLRDTQYF. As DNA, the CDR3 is TGTGCCAGCCTCCAGCGGGAGAAGGAGGGGACCCTGAGAGATACGCAGTATTTT.

The CDR3 spells CASSFFGRAETQYF. The CDR3 coding sequence is TGCGCCAGCAGCTTCTTTGGGAGAGCGGAGACCCAGTACTTC. This chain connects TRBV5-1 to TRBJ2-5; D perhaps matches TRBD2 (5 bases). Germline CDR1 reads SGHRS; CDR2 reads YFSETQ. The CDR3 has 14 amino acids. Trimming stripped 2 bases from V and 5 bases from J, with 13 bases between.

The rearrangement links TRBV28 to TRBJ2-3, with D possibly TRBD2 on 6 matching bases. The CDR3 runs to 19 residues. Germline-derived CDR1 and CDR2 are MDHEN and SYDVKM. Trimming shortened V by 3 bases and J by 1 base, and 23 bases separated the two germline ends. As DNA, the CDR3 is TGTGCCAGCAGTTTGGCGCGGGGATGGGGAAGGGGTGGCACAGATACGCAGTATTTT. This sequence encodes CASSLARGWGRGGTDTQYF.

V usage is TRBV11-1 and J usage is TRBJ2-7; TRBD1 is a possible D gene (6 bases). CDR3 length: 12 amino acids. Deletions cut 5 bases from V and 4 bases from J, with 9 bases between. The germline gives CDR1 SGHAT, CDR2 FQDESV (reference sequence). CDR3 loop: CASSIQGYEQYF. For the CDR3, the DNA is TGTGCCAGCAGCATACAGGGTTACGAGCAGTACTTC. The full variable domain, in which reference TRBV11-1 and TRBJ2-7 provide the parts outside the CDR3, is EAEVAQSPRYKITEKSQAVAFWCDPISGHATLYWYRQILGQGPELLVQFQDESVVDDSQLPKDRFSAERLKGVDSTLKIQPAELGDSAMYLCASSIQGYEQYFGPGTRLTVT.

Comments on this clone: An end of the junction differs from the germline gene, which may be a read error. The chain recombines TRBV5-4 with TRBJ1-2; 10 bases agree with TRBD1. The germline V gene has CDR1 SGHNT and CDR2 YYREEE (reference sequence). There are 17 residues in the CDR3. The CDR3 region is CANSPPTGTGDRYGYTF. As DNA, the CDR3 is TGTGCCAACAGCCCCCCTACCGGGACAGGGGACCGCTATGGCTACACCTTC. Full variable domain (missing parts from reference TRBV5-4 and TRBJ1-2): ETGVTQSPTHLIKTRGQQVTLRCSSQSGHNTVSWYQQALGQGPQFIFQYYREEENGRGNFPPRFSGLQFPNYSSELNVNALELDDSALYLCANSPPTGTGDRYGYTFGSGTRLTVV.

As DNA, the CDR3 is TGTGCCAGCAGCTACCCCTCTAGGGACAGGGGCAATGAGCAGTTCTTC. It yields the protein CASSYPSRDRGNEQFF. This chain uses TRBV28 with TRBJ2-1, with 10 bases that match TRBD1. Trimming took 6 bases from V and 6 from J; bases not matched to a gene: 11. The germline gives CDR1 MDHEN, CDR2 SYDVKM. The CDR3 contains 16 residues.

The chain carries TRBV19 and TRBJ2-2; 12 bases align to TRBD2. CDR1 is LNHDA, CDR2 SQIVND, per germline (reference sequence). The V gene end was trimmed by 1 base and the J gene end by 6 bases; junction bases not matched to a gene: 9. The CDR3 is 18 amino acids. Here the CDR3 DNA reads TGTGCCAGTAGTATAGGGGCTAGCGGGAGGGCCTCGTCCGGGGAGCTGTTTTTT. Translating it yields CASSIGASGRASSGELFF.

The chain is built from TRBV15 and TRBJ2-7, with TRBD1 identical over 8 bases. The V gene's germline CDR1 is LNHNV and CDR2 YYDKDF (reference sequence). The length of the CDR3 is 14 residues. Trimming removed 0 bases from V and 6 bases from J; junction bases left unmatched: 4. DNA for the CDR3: TGTGCCACCAGCAGAGATCCGACAGGGGCCGAGCAGTACTTC. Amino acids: CATSRDPTGAEQYF.

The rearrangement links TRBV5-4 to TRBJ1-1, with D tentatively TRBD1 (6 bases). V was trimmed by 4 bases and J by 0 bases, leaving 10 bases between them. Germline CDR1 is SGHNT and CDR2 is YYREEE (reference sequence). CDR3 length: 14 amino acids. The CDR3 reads CASSLQGMNTEAFF. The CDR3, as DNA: TGTGCCAGCAGCCTACAGGGTATGAACACTGAAGCTTTCTTT.

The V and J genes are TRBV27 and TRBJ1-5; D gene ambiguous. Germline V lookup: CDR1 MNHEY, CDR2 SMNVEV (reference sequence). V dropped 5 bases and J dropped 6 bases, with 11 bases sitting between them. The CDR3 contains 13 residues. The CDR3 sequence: CASSRRPGQPQHF. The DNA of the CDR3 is TGTGCCAGCAGTCGCCGCCCCGGTCAGCCCCAGCATTTT.

CDR3 in amino acids: CASSGPSGWEGYGYTF. The CDR3 DNA reads as TGTGCCAGTAGTGGACCGAGCGGCTGGGAGGGATATGGCTACACCTTC. The chain is built from TRBV19 and TRBJ1-2; D gene ambiguous. Germline V lookup: CDR1 LNHDA, CDR2 SQIVND (reference sequence). Trimming left V 5 bases short and J 5 bases short, with 21 bases between. The CDR3 is made up of 16 amino acids.

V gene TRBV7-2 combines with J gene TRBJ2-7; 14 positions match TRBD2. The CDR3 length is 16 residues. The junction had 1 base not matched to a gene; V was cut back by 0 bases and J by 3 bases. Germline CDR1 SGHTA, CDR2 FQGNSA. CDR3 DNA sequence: TGTGCCAGCAGCTTAGCGGGACTAGCGGGAGTCTACGAGCAGTACTTC. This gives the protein CASSLAGLAGVYEQYF.

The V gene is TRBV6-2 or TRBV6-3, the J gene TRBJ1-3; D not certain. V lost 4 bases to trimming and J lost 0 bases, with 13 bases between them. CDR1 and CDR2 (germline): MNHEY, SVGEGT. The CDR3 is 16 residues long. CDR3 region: CASSSLRLASGNTIYF. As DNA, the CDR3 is TGTGCCAGCAGTTCCCTTCGGCTAGCCTCTGGAAACACCATATATTTT.

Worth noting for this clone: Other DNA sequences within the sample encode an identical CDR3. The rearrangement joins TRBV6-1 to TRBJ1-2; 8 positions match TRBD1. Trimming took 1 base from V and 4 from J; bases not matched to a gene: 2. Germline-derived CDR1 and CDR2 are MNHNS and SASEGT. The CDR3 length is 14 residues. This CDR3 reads CASSEGDRGYGYTF. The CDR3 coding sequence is TGTGCCAGCAGTGAAGGAGACAGGGGCTATGGCTACACCTTC.

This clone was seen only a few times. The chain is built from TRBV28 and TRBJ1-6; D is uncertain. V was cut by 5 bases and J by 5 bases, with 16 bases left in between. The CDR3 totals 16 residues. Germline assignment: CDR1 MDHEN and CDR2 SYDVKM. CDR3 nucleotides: TGTGCCAGCAGTCGCCCCCGGGAGTTTGATAATTCACCCCTCCACTTT. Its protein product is CASSRPREFDNSPLHF.

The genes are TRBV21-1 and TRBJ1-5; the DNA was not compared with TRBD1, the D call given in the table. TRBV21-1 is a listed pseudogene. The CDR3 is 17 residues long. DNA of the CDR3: TGTGCCAGCAGCAAAGTAAGGTCCAGGGTTAGCAATCAGCCCCAGCATTTT. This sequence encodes CASSKVRSRVSNQPQHF.